This T cell receptor (beta chain) was recorded in a study of blood T cell repertoires in COVID-19. The data were produced by immunoSEQ multiplex PCR, yet TCRdb's version contains in-frame clones alone and is incomplete. The sample includes approximately 260,000 clones, 89% of them seen just once. Between the trimmed V and J ends, which lost 5 bases and 5 bases, there was a span of 19 bases. Germline assignment: CDR1 SGHTA and CDR2 FQGTGA. The CDR3 totals 16 residues. The sample was PBMCs or T cells enriched from blood (not recorded which). The receptor was isolated from a woman between 55 and 75 years old who had recovered from COVID-19. The chain carries TRBV7-3 and TRBJ2-1; D is possibly TRBD2 (6 bases). This CDR3 reads CASSQREGTLNNEQFF. CDR3 sequence (DNA): TGTGCCAGCAGCCAGCGCGAAGGGACTCTCAACAATGAGCAGTTCTTC.